The 32 T cell receptor beta chains presented below share a single source sample, sequenced in a study of blood T cell repertoires in COVID-19. Repertoires were generated with immunoSEQ multiplex PCR, while TCRdb's copy carries only in-frame clones and drops some. The sample records approximately 470,000 clones, 87% being singletons. Source material: PBMCs or T cells enriched from blood (not recorded which). The receptors originated from a woman aged 18-29 years who had recovered from COVID-19.

The chain employs TRBV7-8 and TRBJ1-1, with D hard to call. V was clipped by 2 bases and J by 5 bases, with 12 bases between them. In germline, CDR1 is SGHVS, CDR2 FQNEAQ. The CDR3 loop spans 14 amino acids. CDR3 protein: CASSLLTRTTEAFF. In DNA form, the CDR3 reads TGTGCCAGCAGCTTATTAACGAGAACGACTGAAGCTTTCTTT.

The V gene is TRBV19, the J gene TRBJ1-1, with D possibly being TRBD1 (6 bases). The V gene's germline CDR1 is LNHDA and CDR2 SQIVND (reference sequence). V lost 8 bases and J 1 base, leaving 11 bases between the germline ends. The CDR3 runs to 13 residues. The CDR3, as DNA: TGTGCCAGTTCTCAGGGGACGAACACTGAAGCTTTCTTT. Translating gives CASSQGTNTEAFF.

This sequence joins TRBV28 and TRBJ2-7, with 8 bases identical to TRBD2. There are 15 residues in the CDR3. CDR1 and CDR2 from the germline V gene are MDHEN and SYDVKM. After removal of 1 base from V and 7 bases from J, the junction contained 9 bases not matched to a gene. CDR3 bases: TGTGCCAGCAGTTTATTCGATGGACTAGCAGGGGAGCAGTACTTC. As protein: CASSLFDGLAGEQYF. The full variable domain, in which reference TRBV28 and TRBJ2-7 provide the parts outside the CDR3, is DVKVTQSSRYLVKRTGEKVFLECVQDMDHENMFWYRQDPGLGLRLIYFSYDVKMKEKGDIPEGYSVSREKKERFSLILESASTNQTSMYLCASSLFDGLAGEQYFGPGTRLTVT.

This rearrangement joins TRBV6-5 to TRBJ1-2; 7 positions match TRBD1. Germline V gives CDR1 MNHEY, CDR2 SVGAGI. The CDR3 consists of 14 residues. Losses at the gene ends were 6 bases for V and 4 bases for J; bases not matched to a gene: 8. The CDR3 DNA reads TGTGCCAGCAGCCCCGCCAGGGGGGTCTATGGCTACACCTTC. This gives the protein CASSPARGVYGYTF.

The chain carries TRBV5-1 and TRBJ1-1; tentatively, D is TRBD1 (6 bases). V was clipped by 4 bases and J by 1 base, with 11 bases between them. This CDR3 comprises 14 residues. In germline, CDR1 is SGHRS, CDR2 YFSETQ. CDR3: CASSTRGRNTEAFF. CDR3 in DNA: TGCGCCAGCAGCACCAGGGGTCGGAACACTGAAGCTTTCTTT. The variable domain in full, with the rest retrieved from reference TRBV5-1 and TRBJ1-1, is KAGVTQTPRYLIKTRGQQVTLSCSPISGHRSVSWYQQTPGQGLQFLFEYFSETQRNKGNFPGRFSGRQFSNSRSEMNVSTLELGDSALYLCASSTRGRNTEAFFGQGTRLTVV.

V gene TRBV15 combines with J gene TRBJ2-5, with 10 bases lining up with TRBD1. CDR1 is LNHNV and CDR2 is YYDKDF in the germline V gene (reference sequence). With 5 bases clipped from V and 5 bases from J, the junction kept 5 bases outside the gene matches. This CDR3 spans 14 amino acids. In DNA, the CDR3 is TGTGCCACCAGCGGGACAGGGGTGAGGGAGACCCAGTACTTC. Translated: CATSGTGVRETQYF.

The V call is TRBV30, the J call TRBJ1-5; D is ambiguous. The V end lost 1 base, the J end lost 0 bases, and 10 bases lay between the germline ends. The CDR3 is 15 residues long. Germline V lookup: CDR1 GTSNPN, CDR2 SVGIG (reference sequence). The CDR3 spells CAWSGALDSNQPQHF. The CDR3 DNA reads as TGTGCCTGGAGTGGGGCACTTGATAGCAATCAGCCCCAGCATTTT.

This chain joins TRBV7-9 and TRBJ1-1; no reliable D call. CDR3 length: 14 amino acids. Germline CDR1 reads SEHNR; CDR2 reads FQNEAQ (reference sequence). The V gene lost 7 bases and the J gene lost 1 base, with 13 bases spanning the gap. CDR3 DNA sequence: TGTGCCAGCAATCCCCCTCGAGGGAACACTGAAGCTTTCTTT. Translation gives CASNPPRGNTEAFF. Combining the CDR3 with reference TRBV7-9 and TRBJ1-1 gives the whole variable domain DTGVSQNPRHKITKRGQNVTFRCDPISEHNRLYWYRQTLGQGPEFLTYFQNEAQLEKSRLLSDRFSAERPKGSFSTLEIQRTEQGDSAMYLCASNPPRGNTEAFFGQGTRLTVV.

This chain links TRBV2 with TRBJ2-3; D is unresolved. The CDR3 spans 16 residues. Germline V gene data show CDR1 as SNHLY and CDR2 as FYNNEI. Trimming cost V 0 bases and J 1 base, with 11 bases left between them. The CDR3 nucleotides read TGTGCCAGCAGTGAAGCTAGCCTGGCAGGCACAGATACGCAGTATTTT. The encoded protein is CASSEASLAGTDTQYF.

The genes are TRBV28 and TRBJ2-2; D possibly corresponds to TRBD1 (5 bases). The length of the CDR3 is 16 residues. V lost 6 bases to trimming and J lost 5 bases, with 19 bases between them. Germline CDR1 MDHEN, CDR2 SYDVKM. The CDR3 sequence is CASSPLGQGRTGELFF. The CDR3 DNA follows: TGTGCCAGCAGCCCCCTAGGGCAGGGCAGGACCGGGGAGCTGTTTTTT.

The chain couples TRBV5-4 to TRBJ2-7; the match to TRBD2 covers 8 bases. Germline values: CDR1 SGHNT, CDR2 YYREEE (reference sequence). V lost 5 bases and J lost 5; bases outside the gene matches: 6. CDR3 length: 13 residues. CDR3 sequence (DNA): TGTGCCAGCAGTCGGGGGGGGATCCACGAGCAGTACTTC. This translates into CASSRGGIHEQYF. The complete variable domain, with remaining parts taken from reference TRBV5-4 and TRBJ2-7, reads ETGVTQSPTHLIKTRGQQVTLRCSSQSGHNTVSWYQQALGQGPQFIFQYYREEENGRGNFPPRFSGLQFPNYSSELNVNALELDDSALYLCASSRGGIHEQYFGPGTRLTVT.

The chain employs TRBV6-5 and TRBJ1-1; a weak D match, TRBD1 (5 bases). V was trimmed by 2 bases and J by 1 base, leaving 11 bases between them. CDR3 length: 15 amino acids. The germline gives CDR1 MNHEY, CDR2 SVGAGI. The CDR3 nucleotides read TGTGCCAGCAGTTACGCGACAGAGCCGAACACTGAAGCTTTCTTT. Protein: CASSYATEPNTEAFF.

This clone came up once. This chain uses TRBV5-4 with TRBJ2-2, with D possibly matching TRBD1 (5 bases). Trimming removed 0 bases at V and 5 bases at J, with 11 bases between. The germline V gene encodes CDR1 SGHNT and CDR2 YYREEE (reference sequence). CDR3 size: 15 residues. In DNA form, the CDR3 reads TGTGCCAGCAGCTTGGTATACCCAGGGACCGGGGAGCTGTTTTTT. Amino acid sequence: CASSLVYPGTGELFF.

This clone has just one count. The sample carries other DNA sequences with the same CDR3. The chain uses TRBV4-1 and TRBJ1-1, with 11 bases matching TRBD1. CDR1 and CDR2 from the germline V gene are MGHRA and YSYEKL. V gave up 4 bases and J gave up 5 bases; unmatched junction bases: 6. This CDR3 region has 15 residues. This CDR3 is CASSPGTGGRTEAFF. CDR3 in DNA: TGCGCCAGCAGCCCGGGGACAGGGGGAAGGACTGAAGCTTTCTTT.

This chain joins TRBV11-2 and TRBJ1-2; 8 positions match TRBD1. V gave up 4 bases and J gave up 5 bases; unmatched junction bases: 3. CDR1 is SGHAT and CDR2 is FQNNGV in the germline V gene. The CDR3 extends over 13 amino acids. CDR3 amino acids: CASSYDRGYGYTF. As DNA, the CDR3 is TGTGCCAGCAGCTACGACAGGGGTTATGGCTACACCTTC.

V gene TRBV2 combines with J gene TRBJ1-1; TRBD1 matches 8 bases. The V segment lost 4 bases and the J segment 1 base; nucleotides outside the gene matches: 5. Germline values: CDR1 SNHLY, CDR2 FYNNEI. The CDR3 loop spans 15 amino acids. The CDR3 DNA reads as TGTGCCAGCAGTGCGGACAGGGCGACGAACACTGAAGCTTTCTTT. It encodes CASSADRATNTEAFF. Full variable domain (outside the CDR3, taken from reference TRBV2 and TRBJ1-1): EPEVTQTPSHQVTQMGQEVILRCVPISNHLYFYWYRQILGQKVEFLVSFYNNEISEKSEIFDDQFSVERPDGSNFTLKIRSTKLEDSAMYFCASSADRATNTEAFFGQGTRLTVV.

The chain employs TRBV10-3 and TRBJ1-3, with 9 bases lining up with TRBD1. The CDR3 is 15 amino acids. V trimming: 7 bases; J trimming: 0 bases; junction bases outside the gene matches: 4. The V gene's germline CDR1 is ENHRY and CDR2 SYGVKD. Here the CDR3 reads CAIIPGQGSGNTIYF. CDR3 DNA: TGTGCCATCATCCCGGGACAGGGCTCTGGAAACACCATATATTTT.

The chain is built from TRBV6-5 and TRBJ1-1; possible D gene TRBD1, 6 bases. CDR1 MNHEY and CDR2 SVGAGI come from the germline V gene. Trimming took off 6 bases at V and 1 base at J, with 9 bases between the two ends. CDR3 size: 13 residues. CDR3 region: CASRVDRNTEAFF. The CDR3 bases are TGTGCCAGCAGAGTGGACAGGAACACTGAAGCTTTCTTT.

This rearrangement joins TRBV29-1 to TRBJ1-1; the D gene is possibly TRBD1 (6 bases). Germline assignment: CDR1 SQVTM and CDR2 ANQGSEA. The CDR3 totals 13 residues. V lost 2 bases and J lost 2, with 9 bases in between. CDR3 region: CSVERQANTEAFF. The DNA for the CDR3 is TGCAGCGTTGAAAGACAGGCTAACACTGAAGCTTTCTTT.

The chain links TRBV7-2 to TRBJ2-1; D gene uncertain. Germline values: CDR1 SGHTA, CDR2 FQGNSA. Trimming cost V 5 bases and J 5 bases, with 4 bases left between them. This CDR3 region has 11 residues. The CDR3 loop reads CASSPDNEQFF. The CDR3 nucleotides are TGTGCCAGCAGCCCAGACAATGAGCAGTTCTTC.

V usage is TRBV30 and J usage is TRBJ1-2, with D uncertain. CDR3 length: 12 amino acids. CDR1 GTSNPN and CDR2 SVGIG come from the germline V gene (reference sequence). The V and J ends lost 1 base and 4 bases respectively, with 7 bases between them. The CDR3 DNA sequence: TGTGCCTGGAGTGGTAGCCGCTATGGCTACACCTTC. Its protein is CAWSGSRYGYTF.

This chain connects TRBV2 to TRBJ1-6; a weak D match, TRBD1 (5 bases). The CDR3 consists of 15 residues. V was trimmed by 0 bases and J by 9 bases, leaving 12 bases between them. The germline gives CDR1 SNHLY, CDR2 FYNNEI. The CDR3 bases are TGTGCCAGCAGTGAAGCGTCGGGGGTTGGTTCACCCCTCCACTTT. Amino acid sequence: CASSEASGVGSPLHF.

V usage is TRBV6-1 and J usage is TRBJ2-2; 8 bases fit TRBD2. J gave up 2 bases and V 2 bases, and 10 bases lay outside the gene matches. The CDR3 contains 18 residues. Germline V gives CDR1 MNHNS, CDR2 SASEGT. The CDR3 DNA reads as TGTGCCAGCAGTGAATTTACGGGGGGGCGTTTCAACACCGGGGAGCTGTTTTTT. Its translation: CASSEFTGGRFNTGELFF.

The chain joins TRBV28 to TRBJ1-6; the match to TRBD1 covers 9 bases. Looked up from germline, CDR1 is MDHEN and CDR2 is SYDVKM. V gave up 5 bases and J gave up 7 bases; unmatched junction bases: 3. CDR3 length: 14 residues. The CDR3 nucleotides read TGTGCCAGCAGTCTCGGGACAGGGAATTCACCCCTCCACTTT. Amino acid sequence: CASSLGTGNSPLHF.

The chain uses TRBV7-2 and TRBJ2-4, with TRBD2 matching 9 bases. Trimming took 3 bases from V and 7 from J; bases not matched to a gene: 7. Germline V gene data show CDR1 as SGHTA and CDR2 as FQGNSA. This CDR3 spans 15 amino acids. Here the CDR3 reads CASSFSSGASNIQYF. The DNA for the CDR3 is TGTGCCAGCAGCTTTTCTAGCGGGGCCTCGAACATTCAGTACTTC.

This clone was seen only a few times. The gene calls are TRBV4-2 and TRBJ1-4; D not resolved. The V end lost 1 base, the J end lost 8 bases, and 8 bases lay between the germline ends. The CDR3 extends over 13 amino acids. Germline V gene lookup returns CDR1 LGHNA and CDR2 YNFKEQ. The CDR3 DNA is TGTGCCAGCAGCCAAGCTTCCGGGGAAAAACTGTTTTTT. This encodes CASSQASGEKLFF.

The rearrangement joins TRBV19 to TRBJ2-7; TRBD1 might be the D (6 bases). Germline values: CDR1 LNHDA, CDR2 SQIVND (reference sequence). This CDR3 spans 13 amino acids. Trimming took 0 bases from V and 5 from J, leaving 8 bases between them. The CDR3 coding sequence is TGTGCCAGTAGTATAGAGAAGGGGGACGAGCAGTACTTC. This gives the protein CASSIEKGDEQYF.

The rearrangement links TRBV12-5 to TRBJ2-3; TRBD2 agrees at 8 bases. V lost 4 bases to trimming and J lost 2 bases; unmatched junction nucleotides: 11. Germline CDR1 and CDR2: LGHNT and FRNRAP. This CDR3 region has 17 residues. Here the CDR3 DNA reads TGTGCTAGTGGTTCCGTAGACTATAGCGGGGTCACAGATACGCAGTATTTT. This sequence encodes CASGSVDYSGVTDTQYF.

The genes are TRBV29-1 and TRBJ1-1; 7 nucleotides align to TRBD1. The CDR3 has 14 amino acids. With 4 bases clipped from V and 5 bases from J, the junction kept 10 bases outside the gene matches. Looked up from germline, CDR1 is SQVTM and CDR2 is ANQGSEA. CDR3 loop: CSVVVRGRGTEAFF. The CDR3 nucleotides are TGCAGCGTTGTAGTAAGGGGGCGCGGGACTGAAGCTTTCTTT.

The J gene is TRBJ2-5, the V gene TRBV5-5, with 7 positions matching TRBD2. This CDR3 is built from 15 residues. J was trimmed by 5 bases and V by 4 bases; bases with no gene match: 11. CDR1 is SGHKS, CDR2 YYEKEE, per germline (reference sequence). The CDR3 coding sequence is TGTGCCAGCAGCCCCGAGAACTGGGGGGGGGAGACCCAGTACTTC. It specifies CASSPENWGGETQYF.

This rearrangement joins TRBV7-8 to TRBJ1-2, with a weak D call TRBD1 (6 bases). Per germline, CDR1 SGHVS and CDR2 FQNEAQ. The V end lost 7 bases, the J end lost 2 bases, and 11 bases lay between the germline ends. CDR3 size: 13 residues. The CDR3 nucleotides are TGTGCCAGCACCCTAGGGGGAAACTATGGCTACACCTTC. This gives the protein CASTLGGNYGYTF.

The CDR3 bases are TGTGCCAGCAGCCAAGACAGTTCCGGGACAGGGGAGTTCTTC. It specifies CASSQDSSGTGEFF. The J gene is TRBJ2-1, the V gene TRBV3-1 (or the pseudogene TRBV3-2); 10 bases match TRBD1. CDR1 and CDR2 from the germline V gene are LGHDT and YNNKEL (reference sequence). The CDR3 spans 14 residues. Trimming at V came to 0 bases and at J to 14 bases, leaving 7 bases not matched to a gene.